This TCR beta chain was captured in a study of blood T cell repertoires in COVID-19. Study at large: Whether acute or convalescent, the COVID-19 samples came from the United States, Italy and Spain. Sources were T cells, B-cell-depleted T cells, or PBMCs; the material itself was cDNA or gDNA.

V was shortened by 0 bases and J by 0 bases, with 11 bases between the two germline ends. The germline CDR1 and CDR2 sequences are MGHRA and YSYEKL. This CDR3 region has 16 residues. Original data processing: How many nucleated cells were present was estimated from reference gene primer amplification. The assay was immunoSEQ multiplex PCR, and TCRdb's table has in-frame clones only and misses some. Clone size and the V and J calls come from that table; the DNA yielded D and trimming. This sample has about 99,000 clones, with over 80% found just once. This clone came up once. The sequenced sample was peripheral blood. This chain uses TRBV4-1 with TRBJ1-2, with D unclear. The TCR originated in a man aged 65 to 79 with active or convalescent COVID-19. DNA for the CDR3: TGCGCCAGCAGCCAAGACGCCAGTACAGCTAACTATGGCTACACCTTC. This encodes CASSQDASTANYGYTF.